This T cell receptor (beta chain) was observed in a study of blood T cell repertoires in COVID-19. Study context: There were acute and convalescent COVID-19 samples, and they came from the United States, Italy and Spain. T cells, B-cell-depleted T cells, or PBMCs supplied cDNA or gDNA.

V lost 0 bases to trimming and J lost 7 bases; unmatched junction nucleotides: 10. The CDR3 totals 17 residues. Looked up from germline, CDR1 is SGHVS and CDR2 is FNYEAQ. The data were produced by immunoSEQ multiplex PCR, yet TCRdb's version contains in-frame clones alone and is incomplete. The profile shows a few hundred thousand clones, around 83% of them singletons. This chain uses TRBV7-6 with TRBJ2-2; 8 nucleotides match TRBD2. Sequencing used peripheral blood. The receptor's source is a woman younger than 30 with acute or convalescent COVID-19. DNA for the CDR3: TGTGCCAGCAGCTTAGCCACTAGCGGTTATCGGAACGGGGAGCTGTTTTTT. It codes for CASSLATSGYRNGELFF.